A selection of T cell receptor beta chains follows, all from one sample in a study of cytomegalovirus exposure and HLA in healthy donors. Using immunoSEQ multiplex PCR, the repertoire was profiled, and TCRdb retains in-frame clones only, with some absent. The table shows about 150,000 clones, with 84% occurring only once. Input material: PBMCs. These receptors came from a boy younger than 10 in good health and CMV-seronegative. Both conserved end residues are part of each CDR3. Fields, in order: J gene, D gene, V gene, clone size, CDR3 DNA, CDR3 protein. D genes are given only for firm matches. Not every row has a clone size; where given, it reads once, few, many or a size class.

TRBJ1-5	TRBD1	TRBV4-1	once	TGCGCCAGCAGCCAACAGGGACAGAATTATCAGCCCCAGCATTTT	CASSQQGQNYQPQHF
TRBJ2-2	NA	TRBV10-1	NA	TGCGCCAGCAGTGAGTCGTTGGGGACTGCCACCGGGGAGCTGTTTTTT	CASSESLGTATGELFF
TRBJ1-3	NA	TRBV4-1	NA	TGCGCCAGCAGCCAAGGGGCCAGGGCTGGAAACACCATATATTTT	CASSQGARAGNTIYF
TRBJ2-2	TRBD2	TRBV4-1	once	TGCGCCAGCAGCCCAGCGGGAGGTAACACCGGGGAGCTGTTTTTT	CASSPAGGNTGELFF
TRBJ1-1	NA	TRBV29-1	NA	TGCAGCGTTCGACAGGCAGGTATGAACACTGAAGCTTTCTTT	CSVRQAGMNTEAFF
TRBJ2-2	TRBD2	TRBV7-8	NA	TGTGCCAGCAGCTTGAGGCGGGGGTCGACCGGGGAGCTGTTTTTT	CASSLRRGSTGELFF
TRBJ2-3	TRBD1	TRBV5-4	NA	TGTGCCAGCAGCATACCGGGACAGCTCACAGATACGCAGTATTTT	CASSIPGQLTDTQYF
TRBJ1-2	NA	TRBV27	once	TGTGCCAGCAGTTTATCTGGGCAGAACTATGGCTACACCTTC	CASSLSGQNYGYTF
TRBJ2-1	TRBD1	TRBV5-4	NA	TGTGCCAGCAGCTTTGGTGTGCGGACAGGTGCCTACAATGAGCAGTTCTTC	CASSFGVRTGAYNEQFF
TRBJ2-7	TRBD2	TRBV6-5	NA	TGTGCCAGCAGTTACTCGCAACTAGCGGGAGGGTACGAGCAGTACTTC	CASSYSQLAGGYEQYF
TRBJ1-1	NA	TRBV15	NA	TGTGCCACCAGCAGAGATCGGCGGCAGCTTAACACTGAAGCTTTCTTT	CATSRDRRQLNTEAFF
TRBJ2-5	TRBD2	TRBV10-3	NA	TGTGCCATCAGTGGTCGGCGGGAGGAGACCCAGTACTTC	CAISGRREETQYF
TRBJ2-3	NA	TRBV2	NA	TGTGCCAGCAGTGAACTGACAGTACGCACAGATACGCAGTATTTT	CASSELTVRTDTQYF
TRBJ1-1	NA	TRBV18	NA	TGTGCCAGCTCACGAGAGGTTGAAAACACTGAAGCTTTCTTT	CASSREVENTEAFF
TRBJ1-2	TRBD1	TRBV25-1	NA	TGTGCCAGCAGTGAACTGGATGGGAGGGACAGGGCGGGCTATGGCTACACCTTC	CASSELDGRDRAGYGYTF
TRBJ1-5	NA	TRBV29-1	NA	TGCAGCGTCTTGACTTCGGCCGAACAGCCCCAGCATTTT	CSVLTSAEQPQHF
TRBJ1-2	NA	TRBV6-6	NA	TGTGCCAGCAGGGAACAGGAGGGCTATGGCTACACCTTC	CASREQEGYGYTF
TRBJ2-2	NA	TRBV27	NA	TGTGCCAGCAGTGCTCCGCGGAACACCGGGGAGCTGTTTTTT	CASSAPRNTGELFF
TRBJ1-1	TRBD1	TRBV6-1	NA	TGTGCCAGCAGTGAAGCGGCGACAGGGATACCGAACACTGAAGCTTTCTTT	CASSEAATGIPNTEAFF
TRBJ2-7	NA	TRBV5-1	NA	TGCGCCAGCAGGCAGGGGTTCACCTCCTACGAGCAGTACTTC	CASRQGFTSYEQYF
TRBJ1-4	NA	TRBV10-3	once	TGTGCCATCAGTGACTCTGGGGGACTAACTAATGAAAAACTGTTTTTT	CAISDSGGLTNEKLFF
TRBJ1-3	TRBD1	TRBV15	once	TGTGCCACCAGCAGAGATCTACCCAAAAACCAGGGGGCTGGAAACACCATATATTTT	CATSRDLPKNQGAGNTIYF
TRBJ2-5	TRBD2	TRBV6-5	NA	TGTGCCAGCAGTTACGGGACTAGCCAGCTCTCAGAGACCCAGTACTTC	CASSYGTSQLSETQYF
TRBJ2-7	NA	TRBV30	NA	TGTGCCTGGAGTCGGCTGATTAGCTCCTACGAGCAGTACTTC	CAWSRLISSYEQYF
TRBJ2-7	TRBD2	TRBV10-1	NA	TGCGCCAGCATTGGACTAGCGGGAGGATACGAGCAGTACTTC	CASIGLAGGYEQYF
TRBJ2-5	NA	TRBV5-1	NA	TGCGCCAGCAGCTTGGTAGGTGGAGAAGTACAAGAGACCCAGTACTTC	CASSLVGGEVQETQYF
TRBJ2-3	NA	TRBV5-1	NA	TGCGCCAGCAGCTTGTTGGCGGGTCTCACAGATACGCAGTATTTT	CASSLLAGLTDTQYF
TRBJ1-3	TRBD1	TRBV27	NA	TGTGCCAGCAGATACAGGGGTTACGCGAGTGGAAACACCATATATTTT	CASRYRGYASGNTIYF
TRBJ2-7	NA	TRBV28	NA	TGTGCCAGCAGTTGGGCCAGCCCTTACTACGAGCAGTACTTC	CASSWASPYYEQYF
TRBJ2-7	NA	TRBV19	once	TGTGCCAGTAGTCAACAGGTGGCCTACGAGCAGTACTTC	CASSQQVAYEQYF
TRBJ1-1	NA	TRBV6-5	NA	TGTGCCAGCAGTTACGTCCCAGGGCAAGGGATCCCTGAAGCTTTCTTT	CASSYVPGQGIPEAFF
TRBJ2-3	TRBD2	TRBV7-9	NA	TGTGCCAGCAGTTCGCCCGCTAGCGGGAGAGTCTTGGATACGCAGTATTTT	CASSSPASGRVLDTQYF
TRBJ2-2	TRBD2	TRBV4-2	NA	TGTGCCAGCAGCCTGATGGGGAGCGGGAGGAACACCGGGGAGCTGTTTTTT	CASSLMGSGRNTGELFF
TRBJ1-1	NA	TRBV7-9	NA	TGTGCCAGCAGCTTAGGAGAGAACACTGAAGCTTTCTTT	CASSLGENTEAFF
TRBJ2-5	NA	TRBV6-5	once	TGTGCCAGCAGTTGCTCGATAGCGGTCAGGGGGGAGACCCAGTACTTC	CASSCSIAVRGETQYF
TRBJ1-2	TRBD1	TRBV28	NA	TGTGCCAGCAGTCTATCCGGGACAGGGGCCTATGGCTACACCTTC	CASSLSGTGAYGYTF
TRBJ1-2	NA	TRBV19	NA	TGTGCCACCCGGGAAGGGCTGACTGGCTACACCTTC	CATREGLTGYTF
TRBJ2-1	TRBD2	TRBV12-5	NA	TGTGCTAGTGGTTTGAGTACTGGACTAGCCTCCTACAATGAGCAGTTCTTC	CASGLSTGLASYNEQFF
TRBJ2-5	NA	TRBV5-1	NA	TGCGCCAGCAGCTTGGACACCATAGGGGGAGAGACCCAGTACTTC	CASSLDTIGGETQYF
TRBJ2-7	TRBD2	TRBV6-1	NA	TGTGCCAGCAGTGAAGTCGGACTAGCGGTCTCCTACGAGCAGTACTTC	CASSEVGLAVSYEQYF
TRBJ2-3	NA	TRBV10-2	NA	TGCGCCAGCAGCTGGCGGTTGTACGATAAGACAGATACGCAGTATTTT	CASSWRLYDKTDTQYF
TRBJ2-7	NA	TRBV6-1	NA	TGTGCCAGCAGTGATCGCGAACCCTACGAGCAGTACTTC	CASSDREPYEQYF
TRBJ2-3	NA	TRBV12-5	once	TGTGCTAGTGGTTTGACAGGGATGGAGGCAGATACGCAGTATTTT	CASGLTGMEADTQYF
TRBJ1-2	NA	TRBV30	NA	TGTGCCTGGAGTGTACTCGATGGCTACACCTTC	CAWSVLDGYTF
TRBJ2-7	NA	TRBV18	few	TGTGCCAGCTCGCAAGGGAGCGGTAGGAGCTCCTACGAGCAGTACTTC	CASSQGSGRSSYEQYF
TRBJ2-7	TRBD1	TRBV7-3	NA	TGTGCCAGCAGCCCCGGGACAGGGACATACGAGCAGTACTTC	CASSPGTGTYEQYF
TRBJ1-1	TRBD1	TRBV27	NA	TGTGCCAGCAGTTTTACAGGGGATGGAACTGAAGCTTTCTTT	CASSFTGDGTEAFF
TRBJ2-5	NA	TRBV4-1	NA	TGCGCCAGCAGCCCCAGATTTGCGGGTCAAGAGACCCAGTACTTC	CASSPRFAGQETQYF
TRBJ2-1	NA	TRBV5-1	NA	TGCGCCAGCAGCTTTTGGGCAGACTACAATGAGCAGTTCTTC	CASSFWADYNEQFF
TRBJ2-5	TRBD1	TRBV10-1	NA	TGCGCCAGCAGTGAGTCGGGACAGGGTGGAGAGACCCAGTACTTC	CASSESGQGGETQYF
TRBJ1-4	TRBD1	TRBV11-2	few	TGTGCCAGCAGCTACCGGGACAGTTTTAATGAAAAACTGTTTTTT	CASSYRDSFNEKLFF
TRBJ1-2	NA	TRBV9	NA	TGTGCCAGCAGCGAGGACAGCGTACTCTATGGCTACACCTTC	CASSEDSVLYGYTF
TRBJ1-1	TRBD1	TRBV30	NA	TGTGCCTGGTTAAGGGGGCCGAACACTGAAGCTTTCTTT	CAWLRGPNTEAFF
TRBJ2-1	NA	TRBV5-1	NA	TGCGCCAGCAGCTTGGGTGCCAGGGCGGTCTCCTACAATGAGCAGTTCTTC	CASSLGARAVSYNEQFF